A selection of T cell receptor beta chains follows, all from one sample in a study of blood T cell repertoires in COVID-19. Produced via immunoSEQ multiplex PCR; TCRdb's table is partial and in-frame only. The sample comprises 90,000 to 120,000 clones, around 90% of which are singletons, and roughly 1.2% rests with the top ten. Material: peripheral blood. These receptors all stem from a woman in her twenties or thirties with acute or convalescent COVID-19. Both conserved end residues are part of each CDR3. The D gene is left open where the match is weak. The size field is filled for only some rows; it gives once, few, many or a size class.

clone_size: NA; v_call: TRBV7-8; j_call: TRBJ1-2; d_call: NA; cdr3_aa: CASSLAAGSNYGYTF; cdr3_nt: TGTGCCAGCAGCTTAGCCGCAGGGTCGAACTATGGCTACACCTTC
clone_size: NA; v_call: TRBV5-1; j_call: TRBJ2-1; d_call: NA; cdr3_aa: CASSLWGPDNEQFF; cdr3_nt: TGCGCCAGCAGCTTGTGGGGGCCTGACAATGAGCAGTTCTTC
clone_size: NA; v_call: TRBV5-1; j_call: TRBJ2-7; d_call: NA; cdr3_aa: CASSLAVDRGYEQYF; cdr3_nt: TGCGCCAGCAGCTTGGCCGTCGATAGGGGCTACGAGCAGTACTTC
clone_size: once; v_call: TRBV30; j_call: TRBJ2-3; d_call: NA; cdr3_aa: CAWRRLGVDTDTQYF; cdr3_nt: TGTGCCTGGAGAAGGTTAGGGGTCGACACAGATACGCAGTATTTT
clone_size: NA; v_call: TRBV7-3; j_call: TRBJ1-3; d_call: NA; cdr3_aa: CASSLGPGSGNTIYF; cdr3_nt: TGTGCCAGCAGCTTAGGCCCAGGTTCGGGAAACACCATATATTTT
clone_size: NA; v_call: TRBV3-1/TRBV3-2; j_call: TRBJ1-2; d_call: NA; cdr3_aa: CASSQVRGYGYTF; cdr3_nt: TGTGCCAGCAGCCAAGTGCGAGGCTATGGCTACACCTTC
clone_size: NA; v_call: TRBV19; j_call: TRBJ2-1; d_call: NA; cdr3_aa: CASSIRGPYNEQFF; cdr3_nt: TGTGCCAGTAGTATACGCGGGCCCTACAATGAGCAGTTCTTC
clone_size: once; v_call: TRBV18; j_call: TRBJ2-7; d_call: NA; cdr3_aa: CASSPFGKTDYEQYF; cdr3_nt: TGTGCCAGCTCACCATTCGGGAAAACCGACTACGAGCAGTACTTC
clone_size: NA; v_call: TRBV11-2; j_call: TRBJ2-4; d_call: NA; cdr3_aa: CASSLDRRQTTLAKNIQYF; cdr3_nt: TGTGCCAGCAGCTTAGATCGGCGACAGACGACACTAGCCAAAAACATTCAGTACTTC
clone_size: once; v_call: TRBV18; j_call: TRBJ2-7; d_call: NA; cdr3_aa: CASSPPSPTHHEQYF; cdr3_nt: TGTGCCAGCTCACCACCGTCCCCAACTCACCACGAGCAGTACTTC
clone_size: NA; v_call: TRBV18; j_call: TRBJ2-7; d_call: NA; cdr3_aa: CASSPLREPYEQYF; cdr3_nt: TGTGCCAGCTCACCATTGAGGGAGCCCTACGAGCAGTACTTC
clone_size: NA; v_call: TRBV4-3; j_call: TRBJ1-1; d_call: TRBD1; cdr3_aa: CASSHGQGWTEAFF; cdr3_nt: TGCGCCAGCAGCCATGGACAGGGTTGGACTGAAGCTTTCTTT
clone_size: NA; v_call: TRBV29-1; j_call: TRBJ1-2; d_call: NA; cdr3_aa: CSTLQGRGGYTF; cdr3_nt: TGCAGCACCCTACAGGGACGGGGTGGCTACACCTTC
clone_size: NA; v_call: TRBV9; j_call: TRBJ2-5; d_call: TRBD2; cdr3_aa: CASSDRLAGGLETQYF; cdr3_nt: TGTGCCAGCAGCGATCGACTAGCGGGGGGGCTGGAGACCCAGTACTTC
clone_size: NA; v_call: TRBV5-1; j_call: TRBJ1-2; d_call: TRBD1; cdr3_aa: CASSLGGPGQGNGYTF; cdr3_nt: TGCGCCAGCAGCTTGGGGGGTCCGGGACAGGGTAATGGCTACACCTTC
clone_size: NA; v_call: TRBV7-2; j_call: TRBJ2-7; d_call: TRBD1; cdr3_aa: CATRPRDRGTYEQYF; cdr3_nt: TGTGCCACCCGGCCGCGAGACAGGGGGACCTACGAGCAGTACTTC
clone_size: NA; v_call: TRBV24-1; j_call: TRBJ1-6; d_call: NA; cdr3_aa: CATSARAGNSPLHF; cdr3_nt: TGTGCCACCAGTGCCAGGGCCGGTAATTCACCCCTCCACTTT
clone_size: NA; v_call: TRBV4-2; j_call: TRBJ1-6; d_call: NA; cdr3_aa: CASSPQVSYNSPLHF; cdr3_nt: TGTGCCAGCAGCCCTCAGGTATCCTATAATTCACCCCTCCACTTT
clone_size: NA; v_call: TRBV9; j_call: TRBJ1-1; d_call: TRBD1; cdr3_aa: CASSPRTLGQGDTEAFF; cdr3_nt: TGTGCCAGCAGCCCACGGACCCTCGGACAGGGGGACACTGAAGCTTTCTTT
clone_size: NA; v_call: TRBV15; j_call: TRBJ1-5; d_call: NA; cdr3_aa: CATSRDHDQGSNQPQHF; cdr3_nt: TGTGCCACCAGCAGAGACCACGACCAGGGAAGCAATCAGCCCCAGCATTTT
clone_size: once; v_call: TRBV4-2; j_call: TRBJ1-5; d_call: NA; cdr3_aa: CASSQGVWGNQPQHF; cdr3_nt: TGTGCCAGCAGCCAGGGAGTCTGGGGCAATCAGCCCCAGCATTTT
clone_size: NA; v_call: TRBV28; j_call: TRBJ2-1; d_call: TRBD1; cdr3_aa: CASRPPSGTGYSYNEQFF; cdr3_nt: TGTGCCAGCAGACCACCTTCCGGGACAGGGTATTCTTACAATGAGCAGTTCTTC
clone_size: NA; v_call: TRBV18; j_call: TRBJ1-1; d_call: TRBD1; cdr3_aa: CASSPYRDRQDTEAFF; cdr3_nt: TGTGCCAGCTCACCATATAGGGACAGACAGGACACTGAAGCTTTCTTT
clone_size: NA; v_call: TRBV11-2; j_call: TRBJ2-7; d_call: NA; cdr3_aa: CASSLSFYEQYF; cdr3_nt: TGTGCCAGCAGCCTATCCTTCTACGAGCAGTACTTC
clone_size: once; v_call: TRBV7-3; j_call: TRBJ2-2; d_call: TRBD2; cdr3_aa: CASSHPLAGGPSGELFF; cdr3_nt: TGTGCCAGCAGCCATCCCCTAGCGGGAGGGCCTTCCGGGGAGCTGTTTTTT
clone_size: NA; v_call: TRBV2; j_call: TRBJ2-3; d_call: TRBD1; cdr3_aa: CAILGGQGATDTQYF; cdr3_nt: TGTGCCATCCTGGGGGGACAGGGGGCGACAGATACGCAGTATTTT
clone_size: NA; v_call: TRBV19; j_call: TRBJ1-2; d_call: NA; cdr3_aa: CASSWGTDQDYGYTF; cdr3_nt: TGTGCCAGTAGTTGGGGGACTGATCAAGACTATGGCTACACCTTC
clone_size: NA; v_call: TRBV11-2; j_call: TRBJ1-2; d_call: TRBD1; cdr3_aa: CASSLGRGNYGYTF; cdr3_nt: TGTGCCAGCAGCTTGGGCAGGGGGAACTATGGCTACACCTTC
clone_size: NA; v_call: TRBV7-2; j_call: TRBJ1-5; d_call: NA; cdr3_aa: CASSPPGGGMEMGNQPQHF; cdr3_nt: TGTGCCAGCAGCCCGCCTGGGGGGGGCATGGAAATGGGCAATCAGCCCCAGCATTTT
clone_size: NA; v_call: TRBV7-2; j_call: TRBJ2-5; d_call: NA; cdr3_aa: CASSRGSQETQYF; cdr3_nt: TGTGCCAGCAGCCGGGGTTCCCAAGAGACCCAGTACTTC
clone_size: NA; v_call: TRBV7-7; j_call: TRBJ1-4; d_call: TRBD1; cdr3_aa: CASSLEDRVLGEKLFF; cdr3_nt: TGTGCCAGCAGCTTAGAAGACAGGGTTTTGGGTGAAAAACTGTTTTTT
clone_size: NA; v_call: TRBV25-1; j_call: TRBJ1-5; d_call: NA; cdr3_aa: CASSGPGGEGNQPQHF; cdr3_nt: TGTGCCAGCAGTGGCCCCGGGGGAGAAGGGAATCAGCCCCAGCATTTT